These 31 T cell receptor beta chains originate from one sample sequenced in a study of CD8 T cells in ankylosing spondylitis. TCRdb called the 5' RACE reads again in MiXCR, with one record for every CDR3 protein. The repertoire holds under 120,000 distinct CDR3 sequences, more than 20% seen once, with roughly an eighth in the top ten. The sequenced material came from synovial fluid, either unsorted or a sorted T cell fraction (not recorded which). Receptor source: a male donor with ankylosing spondylitis.

The chain employs TRBV20-1 and TRBJ2-7; weak D call: TRBD1 (6 bases). CDR1 DFQATT and CDR2 SNEGSKA come from the germline V gene (reference sequence). With 5 bases removed from V and 3 bases from J, the gap between germline ends came to 11 bases. CDR3 length: 12 amino acids. CDR3 DNA: TGCAGTGCTCTCCGGGACAACTACGAGCAGTACTTC. This gives the protein CSALRDNYEQYF.

This clonotype was seen many times. The chain links TRBV10-1 to TRBJ2-1; D remains ambiguous. Germline-derived CDR1 and CDR2 are WNHNN and SYGVQD (reference sequence). With 1 base removed from V and 5 bases from J, the gap between germline ends came to 3 bases. The CDR3 sequence is 12 residues long. CDR3 amino acids: CASSELNNEQFF. The DNA of the CDR3 is TGCGCCAGCAGTGAGTTGAACAATGAGCAGTTCTTC.

This clonotype has only a few counts. The chain combines TRBV5-4 with TRBJ1-3; 8 bases fit TRBD1. CDR3 length: 19 residues. Germline V gene sequence: CDR1 SGHNT, CDR2 YYREEE (reference sequence). V was clipped by 3 bases and J by 0 bases; unmatched bases: 14. The DNA for the CDR3 is TGTGCCAGCAGCTCCCCGACCGGGACAGGTATCTTCTCTGGAAACACCATATATTTT. Its translation is CASSSPTGTGIFSGNTIYF.

This chain joins TRBV24-1 and TRBJ2-2, with D hard to call. V was shortened by 0 bases and J by 5 bases, with 3 bases between the two germline ends. CDR1 and CDR2 from the germline V gene are KGHDR and SFDVKD. The CDR3 has 13 residues. The CDR3 DNA reads TGTGCCACCAGTGATTTGTGGACCGGGGAGCTGTTTTTT. The encoded protein is CATSDLWTGELFF.

The table lists this clonotype with many counts. The DNA of the CDR3 is TGTGCCAGCTCACCTCAGGGACTAGGGGAGGCCGAGCAGTACTTC. This sequence encodes CASSPQGLGEAEQYF. The rearrangement uses TRBV18 and TRBJ2-7, with TRBD2 matching over 8 bases. Germline values: CDR1 KGHSH, CDR2 LQKENI. The CDR3 spans 15 residues. Trimming at V came to 3 bases and at J to 6 bases, leaving 10 bases not matched to a gene.

The chain uses TRBV7-2 and TRBJ2-7; D may be TRBD1 (6 bases). Trimming shortened V by 10 bases and J by 2 bases, and 18 bases separated the two germline ends. CDR1 is SGHTA and CDR2 is FQGNSA in the germline V gene. The CDR3 is made up of 14 amino acids. CDR3 residues: CATRSRDTTYEQYF. DNA for the CDR3: TGTGCCACTCGGTCCAGGGACACCACCTACGAGCAGTACTTC.

This clonotype appeared a few times. The chain carries TRBV6-6 and TRBJ1-1; TRBD1 matches at 8 bases. Germline CDR1 reads MNHNY; CDR2 reads SVGAGI (reference sequence). V gave up 5 bases and J gave up 8 bases; unmatched junction bases: 4. This CDR3 is 12 amino acids long. The CDR3 sequence: CASSGGDREAFF. CDR3 sequence (DNA): TGTGCCAGCAGTGGGGGGGACAGGGAAGCTTTCTTT.

This clonotype was seen a few times. This chain connects TRBV20-1 to TRBJ2-3; 9 nucleotides align to TRBD2. CDR1 is DFQATT and CDR2 is SNEGSKA in the germline V gene (reference sequence). V lost 6 bases, J lost 4 bases, and 5 bases stayed unmatched. This CDR3 comprises 13 residues. The chain's CDR3 is CSAWAGGPDTQYF. CDR3 coding DNA: TGCAGTGCATGGGCGGGAGGGCCAGATACGCAGTATTTT.

This clonotype was observed at least ten times. This chain connects TRBV10-3 to TRBJ2-4; 13 bases agree with TRBD2. The germline V gene has CDR1 ENHRY and CDR2 SYGVKD. The CDR3 is made up of 14 amino acids. V lost 3 bases to trimming and J lost 15 bases; unmatched junction nucleotides: 8. The CDR3 DNA sequence: TGTGCCATCAGTGACTCCGGACTAGCGGGAGTGTTGTACTTC. It yields the protein CAISDSGLAGVLYF.

The chain has TRBV11-3 and TRBJ1-1; no reliable D call. CDR3 length: 14 amino acids. Trimming took 5 bases from V and 4 from J, leaving 14 bases between them. In germline, CDR1 is SGHNT, CDR2 YENEEA. CDR3 loop: CASSPTRRVTEAFF. The CDR3 nucleotides read TGTGCCAGCAGCCCGACAAGGAGAGTCACTGAAGCTTTCTTT.

Only a few counts were recorded for this clonotype. This chain connects TRBV12-3 or TRBV12-4 to TRBJ1-2; 11 bases align to TRBD1. This CDR3 comprises 16 residues. V gave up 6 bases and J gave up 3 bases; unmatched junction bases: 9. CDR3 in DNA: TGTGCCAGCAGCCCCCGGACAGGGGGCATAGACTATGGCTACACCTTC. It encodes CASSPRTGGIDYGYTF.

The chain is built from TRBV29-1 and TRBJ2-1, with unresolved D. V lost 3 bases and J lost 6, with 18 bases in between. This CDR3 has 15 residues. CDR1 and CDR2 (germline): SQVTM, ANQGSEA. CDR3 sequence (DNA): TGCAGCGTTGAGCCATTTCGATGGGTAATCAATGAGCAGTTCTTC. Translation: CSVEPFRWVINEQFF.

This chain links TRBV7-2 with TRBJ1-2, with a weak D call TRBD1 (5 bases). Germline assignment: CDR1 SGHTA and CDR2 FQGNSA. Deletions cut 1 base from V and 3 bases from J, with 6 bases between. The length of the CDR3 is 13 residues. CDR3 protein: CASSLGGDYGYTF. The CDR3 nucleotides read TGTGCCAGCAGCTTAGGGGGCGACTATGGCTACACCTTC.

The J gene is TRBJ2-5, the V gene TRBV18; D is possibly TRBD2 (5 bases). Germline CDR1 KGHSH, CDR2 LQKENI. V was shortened by 3 bases and J by 5 bases, with 13 bases between the two germline ends. The CDR3 length is 14 residues. In DNA form, the CDR3 reads TGTGCCAGCTCACCCCGACGGGATGACGAGACCCAGTACTTC. It codes for CASSPRRDDETQYF.

V is TRBV4-1 and J is TRBJ1-1; no reliable D call. The CDR3 length is 19 residues. The germline gives CDR1 MGHRA, CDR2 YSYEKL. The germline V and J ends were trimmed by 5 bases and 1 base, with 26 bases remaining between them. CDR3 protein: CASSGSRDEPSVKNTEAFF. In nucleotides, the CDR3 is TGCGCCAGCAGCGGCAGTAGGGATGAACCGTCAGTAAAGAACACTGAAGCTTTCTTT.

This chain's CDR3 is CASSPHVGTATDTQYF. CDR3 bases: TGTGCCAGCAGTCCCCACGTGGGGACCGCCACAGATACGCAGTATTTT. The genes are TRBV12-3 or TRBV12-4 and TRBJ2-3; D is possibly TRBD1 or TRBD2 (5 bases each). The CDR3 spans 16 residues. Trimming cost V 5 bases and J 2 bases, with 17 bases left between them.

This chain links TRBV5-1 with TRBJ2-1; D tentatively reads TRBD1 or TRBD2 (5 bases each). The germline V and J ends were trimmed by 2 bases and 9 bases, with 15 bases remaining between them. The CDR3 consists of 14 residues. The V gene's germline CDR1 is SGHRS and CDR2 YFSETQ. The CDR3 DNA follows: TGCGCCAGCAGCTTTTTGGGGGATACCAGTGAGCAGTTCTTC. Amino acid sequence: CASSFLGDTSEQFF.

The chain has TRBV5-1 and TRBJ2-5; 13 nucleotides agree with TRBD2. Germline loops: CDR1 SGHRS, CDR2 YFSETQ. The CDR3 is 15 amino acids. V gave up 5 bases and J gave up 2 bases; unmatched junction bases: 3. CDR3 in DNA: TGCGCCAGCAGTCTGACTAGCGGGAGGCAAGAGACCCAGTACTTC. Protein product: CASSLTSGRQETQYF.

V is TRBV18 and J is TRBJ2-5; D might be TRBD1 (5 bases). Trimming removed 2 bases at V and 5 bases at J, with 9 bases between. The V gene's germline CDR1 is KGHSH and CDR2 LQKENI. The CDR3 runs to 13 residues. The CDR3 DNA is TGTGCCAGCTCACCAAGCAGGGCTGAGACCCAGTACTTC. The encoded protein is CASSPSRAETQYF. The variable domain in full, completed from reference TRBV18 and TRBJ2-5, reads NAGVMQNPRHLVRRRGQEARLRCSPMKGHSHVYWYRQLPEEGLKFMVYLQKENIIDESGMPKERFSAEFPKEGPSILRIQQVVRGDSAAYFCASSPSRAETQYFGPGTRLLVL.

The genes are TRBV5-1 and TRBJ2-1; 7 bases agree with TRBD2. Germline V gives CDR1 SGHRS, CDR2 YFSETQ. The CDR3 has 15 residues. V shed 4 bases, J shed 0 bases, and the junction held 4 bases outside the gene matches. CDR3 loop: CASSALASSYNEQFF. In DNA, the CDR3 is TGCGCCAGCAGCGCACTAGCGAGCTCCTACAATGAGCAGTTCTTC.

This clonotype was recorded only once. V gene TRBV20-1 combines with J gene TRBJ1-5; D perhaps matches TRBD1 (6 bases). The germline V gene encodes CDR1 DFQATT and CDR2 SNEGSKA (reference sequence). V was shortened by 1 base and J by 0 bases, with 10 bases between the two germline ends. The CDR3 spans 15 residues. As DNA, the CDR3 is TGCAGTGCTAGAGCCACAGGGTTTAGCAATCAGCCCCAGCATTTT. Its protein is CSARATGFSNQPQHF.

The chain employs TRBV5-6 and TRBJ2-1, with 8 bases fitting TRBD2. The CDR3 is 16 amino acids. The trim removed 3 bases at V and 0 bases at J, leaving 5 bases unmatched. From germline, CDR1 is SGHDT and CDR2 YYEEEE. CDR3 sequence (DNA): TGTGCCAGCAGCTCCATACTAGCGGTCTCCTACAATGAGCAGTTCTTC. Translated, it gives CASSSILAVSYNEQFF.

This clonotype was seen at least ten times. J is TRBJ1-1 and V is TRBV30; no clear D. Trimming shortened V by 0 bases and J by 1 base, and 12 bases separated the two germline ends. In germline, CDR1 is GTSNPN, CDR2 SVGIG (reference sequence). The CDR3 extends over 15 amino acids. For the CDR3, the DNA is TGTGCCTGGAGTGTACGCGGACTGTCGAACACTGAAGCTTTCTTT. Translated: CAWSVRGLSNTEAFF. Full variable domain (remainder filled in from reference TRBV30 and TRBJ1-1): SQTIHQWPATLVQPVGSPLSLECTVEGTSNPNLYWYRQAAGRGLQLLFYSVGIGQISSEVPQNLSASRPQDRQFILSSKKLLLSDSGFYLCAWSVRGLSNTEAFFGQGTRLTVV.

This clonotype was observed a few times. V and J are TRBV5-1 and TRBJ2-3; unclear D gene. V lost 4 bases and J 2 bases, leaving 17 bases between the germline ends. This CDR3 is built from 16 residues. Germline values: CDR1 SGHRS, CDR2 YFSETQ. This CDR3 is CASSQIQASPTDTQYF. The CDR3 region has the DNA TGCGCCAGCAGCCAAATCCAGGCCTCACCCACAGATACGCAGTATTTT. Full variable domain (missing parts from reference TRBV5-1 and TRBJ2-3): KAGVTQTPRYLIKTRGQQVTLSCSPISGHRSVSWYQQTPGQGLQFLFEYFSETQRNKGNFPGRFSGRQFSNSRSEMNVSTLELGDSALYLCASSQIQASPTDTQYFGPGTRLTVL.

The chain joins TRBV7-9 to TRBJ2-3, with 11 nucleotides matching TRBD2. The CDR3 is made up of 16 amino acids. The J segment lost 2 bases and the V segment lost 5 bases, leaving 6 bases of the junction unmatched. Germline loops: CDR1 SEHNR, CDR2 FQNEAQ (reference sequence). For the CDR3, the DNA is TGTGCCAGCAGCAAAGGGACTAGCGGCGACACAGATACGCAGTATTTT. This encodes CASSKGTSGDTDTQYF.

This clonotype was seen a few times. V usage is TRBV5-6 and J usage is TRBJ2-3; the D is unclear. V was shortened by 1 base and J by 0 bases, with 9 bases between the two germline ends. In germline, CDR1 is SGHDT, CDR2 YYEEEE. The CDR3 totals 15 residues. CDR3 DNA sequence: TGTGCCAGCAGCTTGCGGACGGTGAGCACAGATACGCAGTATTTT. This codes for CASSLRTVSTDTQYF. Drawing the rest from reference TRBV5-6 and TRBJ2-3, the complete variable domain is DAGVTQSPTHLIKTRGQQVTLRCSPKSGHDTVSWYQQALGQGPQFIFQYYEEEERQRGNFPDRFSGHQFPNYSSELNVNALLLGDSALYLCASSLRTVSTDTQYFGPGTRLTVL.

The chain carries TRBV20-1 and TRBJ1-1; D is ambiguous. The CDR3 is 12 amino acids. Trimming shortened V by 3 bases and J by 2 bases, and 7 bases separated the two germline ends. Germline V gene data show CDR1 as DFQATT and CDR2 as SNEGSKA (reference sequence). The CDR3 sequence: CSASIENTEAFF. In DNA, the CDR3 is TGCAGTGCTAGTATAGAAAACACTGAAGCTTTCTTT.

This clonotype was detected a few times. The chain has TRBV11-3 and TRBJ2-4; 7 bases map to TRBD2. The CDR3 has 14 amino acids. The junction had 2 bases not matched to a gene; V was cut back by 1 base and J by 5 bases. From germline, CDR1 is SGHNT and CDR2 YENEEA. This chain's CDR3 is CASSLGGRENIQYF. CDR3 nucleotides: TGTGCCAGCAGCTTAGGAGGGAGGGAAAACATTCAGTACTTC.

The chain carries TRBV27 and TRBJ2-2, with 7 bases fitting TRBD1. V shed 7 bases and J 2 bases; nucleotides not matched to a gene: 10. The CDR3 has 16 residues. The germline gives CDR1 MNHEY, CDR2 SMNVEV (reference sequence). DNA for the CDR3: TGTGCCAGCACCCAAGAGGGACAGCGAAACACCGGGGAGCTGTTTTTT. Protein: CASTQEGQRNTGELFF.

A few counts support this clonotype. V gene TRBV10-3 combines with J gene TRBJ2-1; 8 nucleotides match TRBD2. Unmatched junction bases numbered 14, after V lost 11 bases and J lost 5 bases. This CDR3 is 15 amino acids long. CDR1 is ENHRY and CDR2 is SYGVKD in the germline V gene. The CDR3 region has the DNA TGTGCCCTTAAAGCGGGGGCAGGGGTCGACAATGAGCAGTTCTTC. This gives the protein CALKAGAGVDNEQFF.

This clonotype was seen only a few times. The rearrangement uses TRBV4-2 and TRBJ2-4; maybe TRBD2 (7 bases). The V and J ends lost 0 bases and 15 bases respectively, with 18 bases between them. The CDR3 is 14 amino acids. Germline V gene data show CDR1 as LGHNA and CDR2 as YNFKEQ. The CDR3 region is CASSQELPGGLRYF. For the CDR3, the DNA is TGTGCCAGCAGCCAAGAACTCCCGGGGGGCCTAAGGTACTTC.